The next 21 T cell receptor beta chains were all read from a single sample in a study of T cell responses to AZD1222 COVID-19 vaccine. Some clones are missing from TCRdb's copy, which holds only in-frame ones; the method was immunoSEQ multiplex PCR. The table lists fewer than 200,000 clones, roughly 94% of them singletons, with about 1.5% in the top ten. Specimen: peripheral blood, collected 28 days after the second AZD1222 dose. These TCRs come from an adult who received the AZD1222 COVID-19 vaccine.

J is TRBJ1-4 and V is TRBV4-3, with D maybe TRBD1 (5 bases). Germline-derived CDR1 and CDR2 are LGHNA and YSLEER. V lost 0 bases to trimming and J lost 5 bases, with 16 bases between them. This CDR3 contains 17 residues. The CDR3 reads CASSQEDVGAANEKLFF. CDR3 DNA sequence: TGCGCCAGCAGCCAAGAAGATGTCGGGGCGGCAAATGAAAAACTGTTTTTT.

The J gene is TRBJ1-4, the V gene TRBV5-4, with 10 bases matching TRBD1. CDR3 length: 18 residues. J lost 5 bases, V lost 4 bases, and 14 bases had no gene match. Germline CDR1 is SGHNT and CDR2 is YYREEE (reference sequence). The CDR3 region has the DNA TGTGCCAGCAGCCGGAAAGGATCGAGGGGACAGGGGAATGAAAAACTGTTTTTT. As protein: CASSRKGSRGQGNEKLFF. Using reference TRBV5-4 and TRBJ1-4 for the parts outside the CDR3, the full variable domain is ETGVTQSPTHLIKTRGQQVTLRCSSQSGHNTVSWYQQALGQGPQFIFQYYREEENGRGNFPPRFSGLQFPNYSSELNVNALELDDSALYLCASSRKGSRGQGNEKLFFGSGTQLSVL.

The CDR3 loop is CASSWTDRNSPLHF. The CDR3 DNA follows: TGTGCCAGCAGTTGGACAGACCGTAATTCACCCCTCCACTTT. The chain joins TRBV28 to TRBJ1-6, with D possibly being TRBD1 (6 bases). This CDR3 is built from 14 residues. CDR1 and CDR2 from the germline V gene are MDHEN and SYDVKM. The ends were cut back, 4 bases at V and 6 bases at J, with 10 bases in the middle.

V and J are TRBV5-1 and TRBJ2-1, with TRBD2 matching 9 bases. The CDR3 is 16 amino acids. V lost 0 bases, J lost 5 bases, and 6 bases stayed unmatched. Germline values: CDR1 SGHRS, CDR2 YFSETQ. CDR3 sequence: CASSLGRLAGDNEQFF. CDR3 DNA sequence: TGCGCCAGCAGCTTGGGTCGGTTAGCGGGGGACAATGAGCAGTTCTTC. The whole variable domain, filled in from reference TRBV5-1 and TRBJ2-1, reads KAGVTQTPRYLIKTRGQQVTLSCSPISGHRSVSWYQQTPGQGLQFLFEYFSETQRNKGNFPGRFSGRQFSNSRSEMNVSTLELGDSALYLCASSLGRLAGDNEQFFGPGTRLTVL.

Here the CDR3 reads CASSLVGEADQPQHF. The CDR3 bases are TGCGCCAGCAGCTTGGTGGGGGAAGCGGATCAGCCCCAGCATTTT. The chain has TRBV5-1 and TRBJ1-5; tentatively, D is TRBD1 (5 bases). Germline V gene data show CDR1 as SGHRS and CDR2 as YFSETQ. This CDR3 is built from 15 residues. Deletions cut 0 bases from V and 5 bases from J, with 12 bases between. The full variable domain, with the rest looked up from reference TRBV5-1 and TRBJ1-5, is KAGVTQTPRYLIKTRGQQVTLSCSPISGHRSVSWYQQTPGQGLQFLFEYFSETQRNKGNFPGRFSGRQFSNSRSEMNVSTLELGDSALYLCASSLVGEADQPQHFGDGTRLSIL.

V usage is TRBV6-1 and J usage is TRBJ1-1; the D is unclear. This CDR3 has 16 amino acids. Trimming removed 4 bases at V and 0 bases at J, with 15 bases between. Germline lookup yields CDR1 MNHNS and CDR2 SASEGT. CDR3 in DNA: TGTGCCAGCAGTGTGTTGTCAGGCCTCATGAACACTGAAGCTTTCTTT. Protein sequence: CASSVLSGLMNTEAFF.

The chain joins TRBV28 to TRBJ1-1; 7 bases are a match to TRBD1. The CDR3 spans 14 residues. Germline lookup yields CDR1 MDHEN and CDR2 SYDVKM. Losses at the gene ends were 5 bases for V and 3 bases for J; bases not matched to a gene: 6. The CDR3 is CASSLSTGDTEAFF. The CDR3 DNA is TGTGCCAGCAGTCTAAGTACAGGGGACACTGAAGCTTTCTTT.

This rearrangement joins TRBV5-4 to TRBJ2-1; D might be TRBD2 (6 bases). V shed 7 bases and J shed 4 bases, with 6 bases lying between them. The V gene's germline CDR1 is SGHNT and CDR2 YYREEE (reference sequence). The CDR3 is 11 residues long. CDR3 DNA: TGTGCCAGCGGACTATACAATGAGCAGTTCTTC. This encodes CASGLYNEQFF.

The J gene is TRBJ1-2, the V gene TRBV12-3 or TRBV12-4, with 7 bases lining up with TRBD1. J gave up 2 bases and V 6 bases, and 3 bases lay outside the gene matches. This CDR3 region has 13 residues. As DNA, the CDR3 is TGTGCCAGCAGCCGGGACAGCAACTATGGCTACACCTTC. Its protein is CASSRDSNYGYTF.

This clone was observed a handful of times. The genes are TRBV6-1 and TRBJ1-1; maybe TRBD1 (5 bases). CDR3 length: 14 amino acids. V lost 3 bases and J 1 base, leaving 9 bases between the germline ends. Per germline, CDR1 MNHNS and CDR2 SASEGT. The CDR3 nucleotides read TGTGCCAGCAGTGAGGGGGGTGGGAACACTGAAGCTTTCTTT. Translation: CASSEGGGNTEAFF.

This chain connects TRBV27 to TRBJ2-6; D is ambiguous. V was shortened by 0 bases and J by 0 bases, with 9 bases between the two germline ends. Germline V gene lookup returns CDR1 MNHEY and CDR2 SMNVEV (reference sequence). This CDR3 is 17 amino acids long. Here the CDR3 DNA reads TGTGCCAGCAGTTTATCGTCTCGTTACTCTGGGGCCAACGTCCTGACTTTC. Encoded protein: CASSLSSRYSGANVLTF.

V usage is TRBV21-1 and J usage is TRBJ1-1. TRBV21-1 is annotated as a pseudogene. The CDR3 consists of 16 residues. CDR3 sequence: CASSVREGRKVKSAFF. The CDR3 bases are TGTGCCAGCAGCGTTAGGGAGGGGCGGAAGGTTAAGAGCGCTTTCTTT.

This clone appeared once. The rearrangement uses TRBV5-1 and TRBJ2-2, with D perhaps matching TRBD2 (7 bases). The ends were cut back, 5 bases at V and 1 base at J, with 18 bases in the middle. The CDR3 has 17 amino acids. The germline gives CDR1 SGHRS, CDR2 YFSETQ. In DNA, the CDR3 is TGCGCCAGCAGGCCCCCCCGGGGGGCGGAGAACACCGGGGAGCTGTTTTTT. This encodes CASRPPRGAENTGELFF.

V is TRBV7-6 and J is TRBJ1-1, with TRBD1 matching 7 bases. V gave up 5 bases and J gave up 2 bases; unmatched junction bases: 5. The CDR3 is 14 residues long. Germline loops: CDR1 SGHVS, CDR2 FNYEAQ. For the CDR3, the DNA is TGTGCCAGCAGCCTAGGGACAGCTAACACTGAAGCTTTCTTT. This translates into CASSLGTANTEAFF.

This clone was seen a single time. V and J are TRBV5-8 and TRBJ1-1; D remains ambiguous. CDR1 and CDR2 from the germline V gene are SGHTS and YDEGEE. The V and J ends lost 1 base and 3 bases respectively, with 7 bases between them. The CDR3 length is 13 residues. In DNA, the CDR3 is TGTGCCAGCAGCTTGAACTTTGACACTGAAGCTTTCTTT. This sequence encodes CASSLNFDTEAFF. Combining the CDR3 with reference TRBV5-8 and TRBJ1-1 gives the whole variable domain EAGVTQSPTHLIKTRGQQATLRCSPISGHTSVYWYQQALGLGLQFLLWYDEGEERNRGNFPPRFSGRQFPNYSSELNVNALELEDSALYLCASSLNFDTEAFFGQGTRLTVV.

The rearrangement joins TRBV28 to TRBJ2-3; D is ambiguous. Germline assignment: CDR1 MDHEN and CDR2 SYDVKM. Trimming pared 3 bases from V and 0 bases from J, leaving 4 bases between. CDR3 length equals 13 residues. CDR3 coding DNA: TGTGCCAGCAGTTTTTTGAGCACAGATACGCAGTATTTT. This encodes CASSFLSTDTQYF.

The chain couples TRBV10-3 to TRBJ1-5; D might be TRBD1 (6 bases). Germline-derived CDR1 and CDR2 are ENHRY and SYGVKD. CDR3 length: 15 residues. The ends were cut back, 3 bases at V and 6 bases at J, with 15 bases in the middle. CDR3 sequence: CAISESVEGGQPQHF. The CDR3 bases are TGTGCCATCAGTGAATCCGTGGAGGGGGGTCAGCCCCAGCATTTT.

To note about this clone: This specimen includes other DNA sequences encoding the same CDR3. The V call is TRBV18, the J call TRBJ1-1; TRBD1 might be the D (5 bases). The CDR3 extends over 13 amino acids. The V gene lost 3 bases and the J gene lost 1 base, with 6 bases spanning the gap. Germline lookup yields CDR1 KGHSH and CDR2 LQKENI. The CDR3: CASSPQGNTEAFF. The DNA for the CDR3 is TGTGCCAGCTCACCCCAGGGGAACACTGAAGCTTTCTTT.

The chain employs TRBV4-1 and TRBJ1-1; possibly TRBD1 for D (5 bases). CDR1 is MGHRA, CDR2 YSYEKL, per germline. The CDR3 totals 17 residues. Trimming cost V 1 base and J 6 bases, with 21 bases left between them. The CDR3 loop reads CASSQAGRIGGNAEAFF. The CDR3 DNA sequence: TGCGCCAGCAGCCAAGCAGGGAGAATAGGTGGCAACGCTGAAGCTTTCTTT.

The chain couples TRBV18 to TRBJ1-2, with 7 nucleotides matching TRBD1. This CDR3 spans 13 amino acids. With 3 bases clipped from V and 3 bases from J, the junction kept 1 base outside the gene matches. Per the germline V gene, CDR1 is KGHSH and CDR2 is LQKENI. The CDR3 loop is CASSPGQHYGYTF. The CDR3 DNA follows: TGTGCCAGCTCACCGGGACAGCACTATGGCTACACCTTC. Full variable domain (rest looked up from reference TRBV18 and TRBJ1-2): NAGVMQNPRHLVRRRGQEARLRCSPMKGHSHVYWYRQLPEEGLKFMVYLQKENIIDESGMPKERFSAEFPKEGPSILRIQQVVRGDSAAYFCASSPGQHYGYTFGSGTRLTVV.

This rearrangement joins TRBV18 to TRBJ1-4; D not resolved. In germline, CDR1 is KGHSH, CDR2 LQKENI. Trimming removed 3 bases at V and 4 bases at J, with 15 bases between. This CDR3 is built from 16 residues. CDR3 bases: TGTGCCAGCTCACCGGCCGGGATCTTAATTAATGAAAAACTGTTTTTT. Protein product: CASSPAGILINEKLFF.